The 18 T cell receptor beta chains listed next were all sequenced from one sample in a study of blood T cell repertoires in COVID-19. Method: immunoSEQ multiplex PCR; TCRdb's copy keeps in-frame clones and lacks some. The repertoire holds some 330,000 clones, with around 87% as singletons. The sample consisted of PBMCs or T cells enriched from blood (not recorded which). The receptor set was obtained from a man aged 35 to 55 in a cohort exposed to, infected with or recovered from COVID-19 (not recorded which).

This chain uses TRBV29-1 with TRBJ2-7; 8 bases are shared with TRBD2. Germline CDR1 is SQVTM and CDR2 is ANQGSEA. V was clipped by 4 bases and J by 5 bases; unmatched bases: 4. The CDR3 is 12 residues long. The CDR3 reads CSVGAGDNEQYF. Written as DNA, the CDR3 is TGCAGCGTTGGAGCGGGAGACAACGAGCAGTACTTC.

This clone has more than one count but fewer than ten. This chain links TRBV5-1 with TRBJ2-1; TRBD2 matches at 9 bases. This CDR3 region has 15 residues. Trimming removed 0 bases from V and 5 bases from J; junction bases left unmatched: 3. From germline, CDR1 is SGHRS and CDR2 YFSETQ. CDR3 in amino acids: CASSLAAGGNNEQFF. In DNA, the CDR3 is TGCGCCAGCAGCTTGGCGGCGGGAGGGAACAATGAGCAGTTCTTC. Complete variable domain (other parts from reference TRBV5-1 and TRBJ2-1): KAGVTQTPRYLIKTRGQQVTLSCSPISGHRSVSWYQQTPGQGLQFLFEYFSETQRNKGNFPGRFSGRQFSNSRSEMNVSTLELGDSALYLCASSLAAGGNNEQFFGPGTRLTVL.

The J gene is TRBJ1-4, the V gene TRBV7-9; D gene uncertain. Trimming took 4 bases from V and 1 from J, leaving 13 bases between them. Germline lookup yields CDR1 SEHNR and CDR2 FQNEAQ (reference sequence). The CDR3 runs to 16 residues. The CDR3 protein is CASSSLQVLTNEKLFF. The CDR3, as DNA: TGTGCCAGCAGCTCCCTCCAGGTGCTAACTAATGAAAAACTGTTTTTT.

The DNA of the CDR3 is TGTGCCAGCAGCACCGGGGACACCGGGGAGCTGTTTTTT. Translation: CASSTGDTGELFF. The rearrangement joins TRBV28 to TRBJ2-2; a weak D match, TRBD2 (5 bases). The CDR3 extends over 13 amino acids. The V end lost 6 bases, the J end lost 3 bases, and 8 bases lay between the germline ends. Germline V gene sequence: CDR1 MDHEN, CDR2 SYDVKM.

CDR3 DNA sequence: TGTGCCATCAGTTCTTACCTAACCGGGACAGAGAATCTTAACTATGGCTACACCTTC. It translates to CAISSYLTGTENLNYGYTF. The chain is built from TRBV10-3 and TRBJ1-2; 7 bases agree with TRBD1. The germline V gene encodes CDR1 ENHRY and CDR2 SYGVKD. The trim removed 5 bases at V and 1 base at J, leaving 19 bases unmatched. CDR3 length: 19 amino acids.

This clone was found a few times. The chain combines TRBV5-1 with TRBJ2-7, with 12 bases aligning to TRBD1. Germline CDR1 is SGHRS and CDR2 is YFSETQ. The CDR3 sequence is 14 residues long. V lost 4 bases and J lost 5; bases outside the gene matches: 4. The CDR3 loop reads CASSEGQGADEQYF. CDR3 sequence (DNA): TGCGCCAGCAGCGAGGGACAGGGGGCTGACGAGCAGTACTTC.

The chain carries TRBV27 and TRBJ1-6; TRBD1 aligns across 8 bases. The V gene's germline CDR1 is MNHEY and CDR2 SMNVEV (reference sequence). This CDR3 comprises 12 residues. The V and J ends lost 10 bases and 7 bases, in that order; junction bases with no gene match: 3. CDR3 sequence: CATRTGNSPLHF. The CDR3 bases are TGTGCCACCCGGACAGGGAATTCACCCCTCCACTTT.

J is TRBJ1-1 and V is TRBV28; 9 nucleotides align to TRBD1. V shed 6 bases, J shed 11 bases, and the junction held 16 bases outside the gene matches. The CDR3 totals 15 residues. The germline CDR1 and CDR2 sequences are MDHEN and SYDVKM. The CDR3: CASRSAGTGIVGAFF. DNA for the CDR3: TGTGCCAGCAGGTCCGCCGGGACAGGGATTGTAGGGGCTTTCTTT.

The chain recombines TRBV30 with TRBJ1-5; D unresolved. V lost 0 bases to trimming and J lost 6 bases, with 15 bases between them. This CDR3 region has 15 residues. Germline loops: CDR1 GTSNPN, CDR2 SVGIG (reference sequence). The CDR3 protein is CAWSVSRVQSQPQHF. CDR3 DNA: TGTGCCTGGAGTGTGTCCCGGGTGCAGAGTCAGCCCCAGCATTTT.

The J gene is TRBJ2-7, the V gene TRBV9; no definite D call. Germline CDR1 SGDLS, CDR2 YYNGEE. The CDR3 spans 12 residues. V lost 0 bases to trimming and J lost 4 bases, with 5 bases between them. This chain's CDR3 is CASSVGAYEQYF. The CDR3 nucleotides are TGTGCCAGCAGCGTAGGAGCTTACGAGCAGTACTTC.

CDR3 residues: CSAFGTSGRVSYNEQFF. In DNA form, the CDR3 reads TGCAGCGCTTTCGGGACTAGCGGGAGGGTCTCCTACAATGAGCAGTTCTTC. The chain couples TRBV29-1 to TRBJ2-1, with TRBD2 identical over 16 bases. Germline CDR1 and CDR2: SQVTM and ANQGSEA. CDR3 length equals 17 residues. V was pared by 7 bases and J by 0 bases, with 6 bases of the junction left unmatched.

This sequence joins TRBV29-1 and TRBJ1-2; no reliable D call. The V gene's germline CDR1 is SQVTM and CDR2 ANQGSEA. Trimming took off 5 bases at V and 3 bases at J, with 10 bases between the two ends. The CDR3 has 12 amino acids. CDR3 bases: TGCAGCGTTCGAGGGAGTCACTATGGCTACACCTTC. Translating gives CSVRGSHYGYTF. Supplemented by reference TRBV29-1 and TRBJ1-2, the full variable domain reads SAVISQKPSRDICQRGTSLTIQCQVDSQVTMMFWYRQQPGQSLTLIATANQGSEATYESGFVIDKFPISRPNLTFSTLTVSNMSPEDSSIYLCSVRGSHYGYTFGSGTRLTVV.

The chain links TRBV5-4 to TRBJ2-3, with TRBD2 matching 7 bases. CDR1 is SGHNT and CDR2 is YYREEE in the germline V gene (reference sequence). Trimming at V came to 1 base and at J to 3 bases, leaving 5 bases not matched to a gene. This CDR3 spans 15 amino acids. CDR3: CASSLIASGTDTQYF. For the CDR3, the DNA is TGTGCCAGCAGCTTGATTGCTAGCGGTACAGATACGCAGTATTTT.

This sequence joins TRBV3-1 (or the pseudogene TRBV3-2) and TRBJ2-3; no clear D. There are 14 residues in the CDR3. CDR1 is LGHDT, CDR2 YNNKEL, per germline (reference sequence). Trimming took 5 bases from V and 2 from J, leaving 11 bases between them. This CDR3 is CASSKSHLTDTQYF. The DNA for the CDR3 is TGTGCCAGCAGCAAGAGCCACCTCACAGATACGCAGTATTTT.

This chain links TRBV6-5 with TRBJ1-3; D is perhaps TRBD1 (6 bases). Trimming stripped 2 bases from V and 2 bases from J, with 13 bases between. The germline gives CDR1 MNHEY, CDR2 SVGAGI. The CDR3 length is 16 residues. CDR3 loop: CASSYSQGLTGNTIYF. The CDR3 nucleotides are TGTGCCAGCAGTTACAGCCAGGGGCTTACTGGAAACACCATATATTTT.

The genes are TRBV5-1 and TRBJ2-7; 11 bases map to TRBD1. Per the germline V gene, CDR1 is SGHRS and CDR2 is YFSETQ. V was pared by 3 bases and J by 6 bases, with 11 bases of the junction left unmatched. The CDR3 sequence is 16 residues long. CDR3 residues: CASSSQPPGQGGEQYF. Written as DNA, the CDR3 is TGCGCCAGCAGCTCCCAACCTCCGGGACAGGGGGGCGAGCAGTACTTC.

This clone occurred a few times. The V call is TRBV5-1, the J call TRBJ2-7; TRBD1 matches 8 bases. Trimming took 4 bases from V and 0 from J; bases not matched to a gene: 3. The CDR3 has 14 residues. Germline values: CDR1 SGHRS, CDR2 YFSETQ. The CDR3 nucleotides read TGCGCCAGCAGCAGGACAGGGAACTCCTACGAGCAGTACTTC. Translating gives CASSRTGNSYEQYF.

The rearrangement links TRBV9 to TRBJ2-5; D remains unclear. The length of the CDR3 is 13 residues. Per germline, CDR1 SGDLS and CDR2 YYNGEE. Trimming left V 3 bases short and J 4 bases short, with 10 bases between. CDR3 in amino acids: CASSDIQRETQYF. In DNA form, the CDR3 reads TGTGCCAGCAGCGACATCCAGCGAGAGACCCAGTACTTC.